Described below is a single T cell receptor (beta chain) sequence and its context. Clones were sequenced by immunoSEQ multiplex PCR, and TCRdb holds only the in-frame ones, with some missing. The sample carries about 84,000 clones, 83% recorded once. CDR1 is SGHTA, CDR2 FQGNSA, per germline. The CDR3 runs 16 residues. The V and J ends lost 3 bases and 4 bases respectively, with 17 bases between them. The data were obtained in a study of blood T cell repertoires in COVID-19. This receptor was identified in an elderly woman with acute or convalescent COVID-19. The chain joins TRBV7-2 to TRBJ2-3, with D possibly being TRBD2 (6 bases). Sequenced input: peripheral blood. In DNA, the CDR3 is TGTGCCAGCAGCTTTAGGCCAGCGGGTTTGGCAGATACGCAGTATTTT. Amino acid sequence: CASSFRPAGLADTQYF.